This TCR delta chain was identified during a study of gamma-delta T cells after stem cell transplantation. The CDR3 is made up of 18 amino acids. V was clipped by 0 bases and J by 3 bases; unmatched bases: 10. Germline V lookup: CDR1 GEAIGNYY, CDR2 EKD. TCRdb re-identified clones in the RT-PCR reads via CATT. In the table there are 1,500 to 2,000 delta-chain clones, less than 55% of which are singletons. This clone came up a few times. This chain uses TRDV2 with TRDJ1; 12 bases align to TRDD3. The sequence was collected from a human donor. It is not recorded whose cells these are; they may come from a transplant donor. The sample comprised gamma-delta T cells. The CDR3 DNA sequence: TGTGCCTGTGACACCGTCGGAACTGGGGGATACCCCTCCGATAAACTCATCTTT. Its protein is CACDTVGTGGYPSDKLIF.